These T cell receptor beta chains were read from a single sample in a study of blood T cell repertoires in COVID-19. This table comes from immunoSEQ multiplex PCR, and its TCRdb copy is limited to in-frame clones, with some not included. The table lists 100,000 to 150,000 clones, around 76% of them singletons. The sample was peripheral blood. The receptors were gathered from a man aged 55-75 years with acute or convalescent COVID-19. Each CDR3 is given without its conserved first and last residue. A D gene is named only where the DNA matches it firmly. Clone size is not always given. Where it is, it says once, few, many or a class for expanded clones.

J gene,clone size,D gene,V gene,CDR3 protein
TRBJ1-2,NA,TRBD1,TRBV5-1,ASSLDRGVDGYT
TRBJ2-3,NA,TRBD2,TRBV9,ASSSSSGRTDTQY
TRBJ2-3,NA,NA,TRBV30,AWSVRDTQY
TRBJ2-2,few,NA,TRBV12-5,ASGLDQGSGELF
TRBJ1-4,NA,NA,TRBV5-4,ASSLQGAGTNEKLF
TRBJ2-7,few,NA,TRBV5-4,ASSLVPGTYEQY
TRBJ1-1,NA,NA,TRBV24-1,ATSETGGRNTEAF
TRBJ1-2,few,TRBD1,TRBV4-1,ASSLTGAFTNYGYT
TRBJ1-2,NA,NA,TRBV12-3/TRBV12-4,ASRSTGVGGYT
TRBJ1-1,NA,NA,TRBV2,ASRDRNTEAF
TRBJ1-5,few,NA,TRBV7-8,ASSPRRGDRDQPQH
TRBJ1-1,NA,NA,TRBV5-6,ASHPLYSIMNTEAF
TRBJ1-5,NA,NA,TRBV30,ASSRGGNQPQH
TRBJ2-3,once,TRBD2,TRBV24-1,ATSDAWAGGRGDTQY
TRBJ1-1,NA,NA,TRBV3-1/TRBV3-2,ASSQARGLRNTEAF
TRBJ2-1,NA,NA,TRBV29-1,SVDLGVTSYNEQF
TRBJ1-2,NA,NA,TRBV7-8,ASSLLQGQRGYT
TRBJ1-2,NA,TRBD1,TRBV23-1,ASSQRDSKLRQDGYT
TRBJ2-5,NA,NA,TRBV24-1,ATSDAQPTGWETQY
TRBJ2-5,NA,TRBD2,TRBV6-5,ASWGGETQY
TRBJ1-2,NA,TRBD1,TRBV11-3,ASSELGPQGAEGYT
TRBJ1-1,NA,NA,TRBV20-1,SAYLNSRSE
TRBJ2-1,NA,TRBD2,TRBV2,ASFGTSGKQF
TRBJ2-1,NA,NA,TRBV9,ASSVVFYIGAGLDEQF
TRBJ2-7,NA,TRBD1,TRBV19,ASSPGTGGMTYEQY
TRBJ1-2,NA,NA,TRBV7-3,ASSLSGGNNYGYT
TRBJ2-7,NA,NA,TRBV27,ASSLMGAPSYEQY
TRBJ1-2,NA,TRBD1,TRBV29-1,SVEYRGNYGYT
TRBJ1-5,few,TRBD1,TRBV19,ASRKGTGMPYSNQPQH
TRBJ1-4,NA,TRBD1,TRBV5-1,ASSDRGRAEKLF
TRBJ2-7,NA,NA,TRBV7-9,ASTPGAGVSYEQY
TRBJ2-7,NA,NA,TRBV27,ASSPQGIYEQY
TRBJ1-2,NA,NA,TRBV6-5,ASSYRIKGAYGYT
TRBJ1-5,NA,TRBD1,TRBV25-1,ASSYQGVNQPQH
TRBJ1-2,NA,TRBD1,TRBV5-6,ASSFTTGDYGYT
TRBJ1-4,NA,NA,TRBV7-9,ASSSGHSATNEKLF
TRBJ2-7,NA,TRBD2,TRBV6-5,ASSRGLSGSYEQY
TRBJ1-5,NA,NA,TRBV3-1/TRBV3-2,ASSQDFGRDYSNQPQH
TRBJ2-5,NA,TRBD2,TRBV6-5,ASSLAGNRVGETQY
TRBJ1-2,NA,NA,TRBV30,AWLLDPQGYT
TRBJ2-7,once,NA,TRBV7-9,ASSLYGGNEQY
TRBJ2-3,NA,TRBD2,TRBV11-3,ASSRAELAGGRTDTQY
TRBJ2-5,once,NA,TRBV7-2,ASSLSFQETQY
TRBJ2-7,NA,NA,TRBV20-1,SASPSGSYEQY
TRBJ2-7,NA,TRBD1,TRBV6-5,ASSPRQGLKYEQY
TRBJ2-3,NA,NA,TRBV21-1,ASSKLLGTSTDTQY
TRBJ2-3,NA,TRBD2,TRBV5-8,ASSLGDQGGGAVDTQY
TRBJ1-1,few,TRBD1,TRBV2,ASRPVQGRGTEAF
TRBJ2-2,NA,NA,TRBV11-2,ASSFPTTRGTGELF
TRBJ2-4,NA,NA,TRBV7-2,ASSLVPRGDIQY
TRBJ1-2,few,TRBD1,TRBV4-1,ASSLTGVPDYGYT
TRBJ1-2,NA,NA,TRBV6-1,ASSELNVGDYGYT
TRBJ2-7,NA,TRBD2,TRBV19,ASSIDIPLAGLSYEQY
TRBJ2-1,NA,TRBD1,TRBV7-3,ASSPDRGEQF
TRBJ1-1,NA,NA,TRBV19,ASKDTRDTLRAF
TRBJ2-1,NA,TRBD2,TRBV20-1,SASYRTSAYNEQF